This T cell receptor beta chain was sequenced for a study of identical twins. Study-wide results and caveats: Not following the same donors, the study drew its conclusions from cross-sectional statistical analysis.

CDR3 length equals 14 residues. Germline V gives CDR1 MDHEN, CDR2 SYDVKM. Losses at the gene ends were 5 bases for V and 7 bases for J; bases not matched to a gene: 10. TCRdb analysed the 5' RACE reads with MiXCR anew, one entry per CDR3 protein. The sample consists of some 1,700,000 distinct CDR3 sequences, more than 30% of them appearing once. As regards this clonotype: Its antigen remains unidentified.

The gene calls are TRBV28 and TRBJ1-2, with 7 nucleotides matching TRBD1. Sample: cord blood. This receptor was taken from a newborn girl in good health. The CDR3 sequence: CASSVTQGVAGYTF. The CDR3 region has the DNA TGTGCCAGCAGTGTCACCCAGGGGGTCGCTGGCTACACCTTC.